The TCR beta chain described here comes from a study of blood T cell repertoires in COVID-19. About the study: Acute and convalescent COVID-19 samples came from the United States, Italy and Spain. From T cells, B-cell-depleted T cells, or PBMCs came the material, which was cDNA or gDNA.

Patients in Seattle were enrolled during active infection, then followed longitudinally. The method was immunoSEQ multiplex PCR; TCRdb's version includes in-frame clones alone and lacks a portion of them. The sample includes roughly 250,000 clones, 80% to 95% of them seen just once. The sample comprised peripheral blood. This receptor was identified in a person aged 18 to 30 with COVID-19, enrolled during active disease.

CDR3 protein: CASSADRGRIEAFF. The CDR3 nucleotides are TGTGCCAGCAGCGCAGACAGGGGAAGAATTGAAGCTTTCTTT. The genes are TRBV25-1 and TRBJ1-1; TRBD1 aligns across 8 bases. This CDR3 has 14 residues. Unmatched junction bases numbered 10, after V lost 6 bases and J lost 7 bases. Germline V gene sequence: CDR1 MGHDK, CDR2 SYGVNS.